Listed here are 26 T cell receptor beta chains from one sample, sequenced in a study of glioma-infiltrating T cells. Using RNA template, CDR3s of TCR alpha and beta were amplified with iRepertoire arm-PCR. TCRdb reprocessed the multiplex PCR reads with MiXCR, giving one entry per CDR3 protein. This sample has approximately 120,000 distinct CDR3 sequences; less than 30% occur once, and the top ten carry under 45%. The sequenced sample consisted of glioma tissue, nonneoplastic brain tissue, or PBMCs (not recorded which). The receptors originated from a human donor with low-grade glioma or glioblastoma, undergoing nonglioma brain surgery, or in good health (not recorded which).

With respect to this clonotype: A much larger clone differs by one base, so this may be a read error. This sequence joins TRBV7-9 and TRBJ2-7; 9 bases line up with TRBD2. Germline assignment: CDR1 SEHNR and CDR2 FQNEAQ (reference sequence). The CDR3 is 13 residues long. CDR3 sequence reads: CAISLAGEGEQYF. DNA of the CDR3: TGTGCCATCAGCTTAGCGGGGGAAGGCGAGCAGTACTTC.

Ten or more counts support this clonotype. The CDR3 sequence: CSGLDRDPEAFF. The CDR3 nucleotides are TGCAGTGGTCTCGACAGGGACCCTGAAGCTTTCTTT. This chain links TRBV20-1 with TRBJ1-1, with TRBD1 matching 7 bases. V shed 7 bases and J 6 bases; nucleotides not matched to a gene: 8. Looked up from germline, CDR1 is DFQATT and CDR2 is SNEGSKA (reference sequence). CDR3 length: 12 residues.

This clonotype was recorded many times. Sequence at one end of the junction differs from germline and may be a read error. V and J are TRBV12-3 or TRBV12-4 and TRBJ1-5, with D tentatively TRBD1 (5 bases). The CDR3 covers 15 residues. The CDR3 is CASSSRTTSNQPQHF. The CDR3 nucleotides are TGTGCCAGCAGTTCAAGGACAACTAGCAATCAACCCCAGCATTTT.

This chain uses TRBV29-1 with TRBJ1-2, with D unresolved. The CDR3 is 12 amino acids. Trimming took off 6 bases at V and 1 base at J, with 9 bases between the two ends. Germline V gene lookup returns CDR1 SQVTM and CDR2 ANQGSEA. The chain's CDR3 is CSVVQDNYGYTF. CDR3 coding DNA: TGCAGCGTCGTCCAGGATAACTATGGCTACACCTTC.

This chain connects TRBV6-1 to TRBJ2-3; no firm D call. The CDR3 is 12 residues long. Trimming removed 5 bases from V and 11 bases from J, with 14 bases in between. Germline loops: CDR1 MNHNS, CDR2 SASEGT. The CDR3 coding sequence is TGTGCCAGCAGTTTCCTGGATGCAGGGCAGTATTTT. Its translation: CASSFLDAGQYF.

The V and J genes are TRBV19 and TRBJ1-2, with TRBD1 matching over 9 bases. The germline V gene encodes CDR1 LNHDA and CDR2 SQIVND (reference sequence). The CDR3 spans 14 residues. J lost 2 bases, V lost 6 bases, and 4 bases had no gene match. DNA for the CDR3: TGTGCCAGTAGCCGAGGACAGGGGAACTATGGCTACACCTTC. This translates into CASSRGQGNYGYTF.

This clonotype has ten or more counts. The chain recombines TRBV27 with TRBJ2-7, with 9 positions matching TRBD2. Germline V gene data show CDR1 as MNHEY and CDR2 as SMNVEV (reference sequence). J was trimmed by 4 bases and V by 3 bases; bases with no gene match: 4. This CDR3 comprises 14 residues. Here the CDR3 reads CASSFGLASYEQYF. The CDR3 region has the DNA TGTGCCAGCAGTTTCGGACTAGCGAGTTACGAGCAGTACTTC.

In this sample, this clonotype turned up a few times. The chain couples TRBV30 to TRBJ2-1, with TRBD2 matching 7 bases. J lost 0 bases, V lost 4 bases, and 3 bases had no gene match. CDR3 length: 14 amino acids. Looked up from germline, CDR1 is GTSNPN and CDR2 is SVGIG (reference sequence). CDR3 sequence: CAWKRGNSYNEQFF. CDR3 bases: TGTGCCTGGAAGCGGGGTAACTCCTACAATGAGCAGTTCTTC.

This clonotype occurred many times. V usage is TRBV5-1 and J usage is TRBJ2-3; TRBD1 matches at 10 bases. The CDR3 has 15 amino acids. Germline CDR1 SGHRS, CDR2 YFSETQ. V trimming: 3 bases; J trimming: 3 bases; junction bases outside the gene matches: 4. CDR3 region: CASSWRTGGTDTQYF. As DNA, the CDR3 is TGCGCCAGCAGCTGGAGGACAGGGGGGACAGATACGCAGTATTTT.

About this clonotype itself: A clone one base away is much larger, so this may be a read error. The genes are TRBV7-9 and TRBJ2-5; possibly TRBD2 for D (6 bases). Germline V gene data show CDR1 as SEHNR and CDR2 as FQNEAQ (reference sequence). The CDR3 has 13 residues. V dropped 1 base and J dropped 6 bases, with 9 bases sitting between them. CDR3 DNA: TGTGCCAGCAGCTTAGTTCGGGGGAAGACCCAGTACTTC. Translated: CASSLVRGKTQYF.

This clonotype was observed many times. The gene calls are TRBV7-9 and TRBJ1-2; TRBD1 agrees at 8 bases. This CDR3 region has 15 residues. J was trimmed by 8 bases and V by 1 base; bases with no gene match: 9. The germline gives CDR1 SEHNR, CDR2 FQNEAQ (reference sequence). The CDR3 coding sequence is TGTGCCAGCAGCTTAGACGTCAGGGGGCAATCAGGCTACACCTTC. Translated, it gives CASSLDVRGQSGYTF.

Many counts were recorded for this clonotype. The V gene is TRBV27, the J gene TRBJ2-1, with 7 bases aligning to TRBD2. Looked up from germline, CDR1 is MNHEY and CDR2 is SMNVEV (reference sequence). Germline trimming cut 6 bases from V and 4 bases from J; bases unmatched to any gene: 9. The CDR3 extends over 15 amino acids. CDR3 coding DNA: TGTGCCAGCAGACTTGGACTAGGGAATTACAATGAGCAGTTCTTC. Translated: CASRLGLGNYNEQFF.

A note on this clonotype: This may stem from a read error, because a much larger clone lies one nucleotide away. V is TRBV7-2 and J is TRBJ2-7, with a possible D match to TRBD2 (6 bases). Germline V lookup: CDR1 SGHTA, CDR2 FQGNSA. This CDR3 is built from 13 residues. The CDR3 reads CASSLRTIYEHYF. CDR3 bases: TGTGCCAGCAGCTTAAGGACTATTTACGAGCATTACTTC.

This clonotype was observed at least ten times. The chain employs TRBV14 and TRBJ2-2; D is unresolved. Deletions cut 7 bases from V and 1 base from J, with 7 bases between. The germline gives CDR1 SGHDN, CDR2 FVKESK. The CDR3 has 13 amino acids. This CDR3 is CASNRQNTGELFF. CDR3 coding DNA: TGTGCCAGCAATCGCCAGAACACCGGGGAGCTGTTTTTT.

Note on this clonotype: One end of the junction is discordant with germline, which a read error may explain. The chain is built from TRBV6-2 or TRBV6-3 and TRBJ1-6; TRBD1 aligns across 8 bases. The CDR3 is made up of 14 amino acids. The germline V gene has CDR1 MNHEY and CDR2 SVGEGT. CDR3: CSSAGGQGSSPLHF. CDR3 coding DNA: TGTTCCAGTGCAGGGGGCCAGGGAAGTTCACCCCTCCACTTT.

This clonotype was seen many times. The genes are TRBV3-1 and TRBJ2-1; 10 nucleotides align to TRBD2. The germline V gene has CDR1 LGHDT and CDR2 YNNKEL (reference sequence). Germline trimming cut 0 bases from V and 7 bases from J; bases unmatched to any gene: 9. The CDR3 consists of 17 residues. The CDR3 DNA is TGTGCCAGCAGCCAAGATCTAGGAGCGGGGGGGAGAAATGAGCAGTTCTTC. This translates into CASSQDLGAGGRNEQFF.

This clonotype came up many times. The rearrangement uses TRBV27 and TRBJ2-7; D is ambiguous. V lost 2 bases, J lost 4 bases, and 12 bases lay in between. The germline V gene encodes CDR1 MNHEY and CDR2 SMNVEV (reference sequence). The CDR3 is 14 residues long. The chain's CDR3 is CASSLKAVGYEQYF. CDR3 in DNA: TGTGCCAGCAGTTTAAAGGCAGTCGGGTACGAGCAGTACTTC.

This clonotype was picked up many times. The chain is built from TRBV29-1 and TRBJ1-2; 9 nucleotides line up with TRBD1. CDR1 is SQVTM and CDR2 is ANQGSEA in the germline V gene. This CDR3 comprises 13 residues. V lost 6 bases, J lost 0 bases, and 2 bases stayed unmatched. CDR3 sequence: CSVGTGTNYGYTF. CDR3 nucleotides: TGCAGCGTAGGGACAGGGACTAACTATGGCTACACCTTC.

The CDR3 nucleotides are TGTGCCACCACTGCCGGGGGTACGGAGCAGTTCTTC. As protein: CATTAGGTEQFF. The chain has TRBV18 and TRBJ2-1, with D perhaps TRBD2 (6 bases). The CDR3 runs to 12 residues. Germline V gene sequence: CDR1 KGHSH, CDR2 LQKENI. With 10 bases removed from V and 10 bases from J, the gap between germline ends came to 17 bases.

With regard to this clonotype: One end of the junction does not line up with germline, which may come from a read error. The gene calls are TRBV6-2 or TRBV6-3 and TRBJ1-1; D is unresolved. Germline V gene data show CDR1 as MNHEY and CDR2 as SVGEGT. The CDR3 runs to 13 residues. DNA of the CDR3: TGTGCCAGCACTTACCAGGTAACCCCGGAAGCTCTCTTT. Translation gives CASTYQVTPEALF.

V is TRBV2 and J is TRBJ2-1, with TRBD2 identical over 7 bases. Germline V gives CDR1 SNHLY, CDR2 FYNNEI. This CDR3 contains 15 residues. Unmatched junction bases numbered 10, after V lost 4 bases and J lost 7 bases. CDR3 region: CASSGGGGWGNEQFF. The CDR3 DNA is TGTGCCAGCAGTGGAGGCGGGGGATGGGGGAATGAGCAGTTCTTC. Complete variable domain (other parts from reference TRBV2 and TRBJ2-1): EPEVTQTPSHQVTQMGQEVILRCVPISNHLYFYWYRQILGQKVEFLVSFYNNEISEKSEIFDDQFSVERPDGSNFTLKIRSTKLEDSAMYFCASSGGGGWGNEQFFGPGTRLTVL.

This clonotype has ten or more counts. The rearrangement joins TRBV14 to TRBJ1-2; the D gene is possibly TRBD1 (6 bases). Trimming shortened V by 4 bases and J by 7 bases, and 16 bases separated the two germline ends. The CDR3 has 14 residues. Germline V gene sequence: CDR1 SGHDN, CDR2 FVKESK. The CDR3 loop is CASSPYRASGGYTF. The CDR3 DNA follows: TGTGCCAGCAGCCCATACAGGGCGAGTGGTGGCTACACCTTC.

This chain joins TRBV19 and TRBJ1-1; D is uncertain. The germline V gene encodes CDR1 LNHDA and CDR2 SQIVND (reference sequence). Trimming removed 7 bases from V and 1 base from J, with 13 bases in between. The CDR3 covers 14 residues. CDR3 residues: CASTGREPNTEAFF. The CDR3 DNA follows: TGTGCCAGTACCGGACGGGAGCCGAACACTGAAGCTTTCTTT.

The J gene is TRBJ2-7, the V gene TRBV10-3; D is possibly TRBD1 (6 bases). V shed 3 bases and J shed 0 bases, with 12 bases lying between them. The germline V gene has CDR1 ENHRY and CDR2 SYGVKD. This CDR3 region has 15 residues. CDR3 bases: TGTGCCATCAGTGATCGGGACAAGAGCTCCTACGAGCAGTACTTC. Protein product: CAISDRDKSSYEQYF.

This clonotype was counted many times. The chain joins TRBV28 to TRBJ2-1, with a tentative D call TRBD2 (5 bases). The length of the CDR3 is 18 residues. V lost 8 bases, J lost 0 bases, and 23 bases lay in between. CDR1 is MDHEN, CDR2 SYDVKM, per germline. CDR3 sequence (DNA): TGTGCCAGCCCAACTAAGTCCGGACTCTCCGCCTCCTACAATGAGCAGTTCTTC. Translated: CASPTKSGLSASYNEQFF. Supplemented by reference TRBV28 and TRBJ2-1, the full variable domain reads DVKVTQSSRYLVKRTGEKVFLECVQDMDHENMFWYRQDPGLGLRLIYFSYDVKMKEKGDIPEGYSVSREKKERFSLILESASTNQTSMYLCASPTKSGLSASYNEQFFGPGTRLTVL.

This clonotype was seen many times. This sequence joins TRBV7-2 and TRBJ1-6; D not certain. CDR3 length equals 17 residues. Looked up from germline, CDR1 is SGHTA and CDR2 is FQGNSA. Deletions cut 1 base from V and 4 bases from J, with 14 bases between. This chain's CDR3 is CASSLGHPNIYNSPLHF. CDR3 sequence (DNA): TGTGCCAGCAGCTTAGGGCACCCCAACATTTATAATTCACCCCTCCACTTT.